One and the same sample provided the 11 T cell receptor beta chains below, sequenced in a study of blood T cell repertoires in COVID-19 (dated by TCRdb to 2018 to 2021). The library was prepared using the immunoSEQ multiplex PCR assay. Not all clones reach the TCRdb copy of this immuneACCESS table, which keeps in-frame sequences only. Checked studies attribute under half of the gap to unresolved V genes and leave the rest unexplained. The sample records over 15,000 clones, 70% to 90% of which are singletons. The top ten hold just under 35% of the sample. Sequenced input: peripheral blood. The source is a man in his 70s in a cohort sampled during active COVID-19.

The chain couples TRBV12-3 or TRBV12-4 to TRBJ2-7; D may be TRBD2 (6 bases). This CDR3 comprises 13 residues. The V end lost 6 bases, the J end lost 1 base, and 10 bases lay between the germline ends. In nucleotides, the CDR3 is TGTGCCAGCAGGGGGGGACTTTCCTACGAGCAGTACTTC. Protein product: CASRGGLSYEQYF.

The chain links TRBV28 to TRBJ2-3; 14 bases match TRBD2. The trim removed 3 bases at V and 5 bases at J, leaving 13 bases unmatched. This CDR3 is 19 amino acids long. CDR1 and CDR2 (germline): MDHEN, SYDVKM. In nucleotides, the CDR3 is TGTGCCAGCAGTTTCTTAGGGGGGGGACTAGCGGGAGATCTAGATACGCAGTATTTT. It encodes CASSFLGGGLAGDLDTQYF.

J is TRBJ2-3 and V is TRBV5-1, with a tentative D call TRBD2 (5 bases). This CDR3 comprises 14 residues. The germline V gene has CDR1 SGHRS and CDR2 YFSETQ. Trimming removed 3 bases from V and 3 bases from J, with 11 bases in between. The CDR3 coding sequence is TGCGCCAGCAGCTCGGAACTAGGAACAGATACGCAGTATTTT. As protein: CASSSELGTDTQYF.

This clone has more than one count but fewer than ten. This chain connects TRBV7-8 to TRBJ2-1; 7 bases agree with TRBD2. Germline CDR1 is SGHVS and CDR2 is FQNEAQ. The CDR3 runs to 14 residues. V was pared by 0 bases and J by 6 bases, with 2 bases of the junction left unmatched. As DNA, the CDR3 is TGTGCCAGCAGCTTAGCGGGAGGGCGCAATGAGCAGTTCTTC. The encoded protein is CASSLAGGRNEQFF.

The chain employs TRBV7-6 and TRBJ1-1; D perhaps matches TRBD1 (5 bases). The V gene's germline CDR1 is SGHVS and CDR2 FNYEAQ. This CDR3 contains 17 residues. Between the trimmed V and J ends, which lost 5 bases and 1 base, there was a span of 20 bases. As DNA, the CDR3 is TGTGCCAGCAGCACCCTGCACCCGACAGAAAAGAACACTGAAGCTTTCTTT. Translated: CASSTLHPTEKNTEAFF.

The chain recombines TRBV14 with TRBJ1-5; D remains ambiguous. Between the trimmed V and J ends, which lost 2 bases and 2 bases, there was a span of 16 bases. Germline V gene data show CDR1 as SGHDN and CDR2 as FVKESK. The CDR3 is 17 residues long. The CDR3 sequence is CASSQQDGREGNQPQHF. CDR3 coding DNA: TGTGCCAGCAGCCAACAAGACGGGAGGGAAGGCAATCAGCCCCAGCATTTT.

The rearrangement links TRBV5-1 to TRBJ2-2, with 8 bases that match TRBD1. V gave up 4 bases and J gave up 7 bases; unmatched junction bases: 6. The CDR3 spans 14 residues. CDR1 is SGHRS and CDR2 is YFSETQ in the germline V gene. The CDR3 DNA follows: TGCGCCAGCAGCATTGGACAGGGAGGCGGGGAGCTGTTTTTT. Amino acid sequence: CASSIGQGGGELFF.

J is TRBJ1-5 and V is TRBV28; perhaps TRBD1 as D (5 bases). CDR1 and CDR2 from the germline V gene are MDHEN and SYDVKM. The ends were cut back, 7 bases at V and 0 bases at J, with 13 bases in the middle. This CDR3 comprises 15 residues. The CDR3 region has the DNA TGTGCCAGCACCTTGTGGGGGGGTAGCAATCAGCCCCAGCATTTT. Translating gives CASTLWGGSNQPQHF.

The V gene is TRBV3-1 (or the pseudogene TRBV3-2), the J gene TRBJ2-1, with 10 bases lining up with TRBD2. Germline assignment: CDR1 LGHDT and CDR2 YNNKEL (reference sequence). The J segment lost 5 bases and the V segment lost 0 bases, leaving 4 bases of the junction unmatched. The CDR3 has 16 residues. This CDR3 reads CASSQEGAGGDNEQFF. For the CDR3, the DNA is TGTGCCAGCAGCCAAGAGGGAGCGGGAGGGGACAATGAGCAGTTCTTC.

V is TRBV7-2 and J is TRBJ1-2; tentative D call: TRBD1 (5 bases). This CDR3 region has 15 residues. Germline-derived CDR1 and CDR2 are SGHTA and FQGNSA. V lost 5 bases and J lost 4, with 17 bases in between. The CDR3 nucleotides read TGTGCCAGCAGCCCCCGGGGGGAGGGCGGCTATGGCTACACCTTC. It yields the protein CASSPRGEGGYGYTF. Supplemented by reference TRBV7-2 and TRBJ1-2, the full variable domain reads GAGVSQSPSNKVTEKGKDVELRCDPISGHTALYWYRQSLGQGLEFLIYFQGNSAPDKSGLPSDRFSAERTGGSVSTLTIQRTQQEDSAVYLCASSPRGEGGYGYTFGSGTRLTVV.

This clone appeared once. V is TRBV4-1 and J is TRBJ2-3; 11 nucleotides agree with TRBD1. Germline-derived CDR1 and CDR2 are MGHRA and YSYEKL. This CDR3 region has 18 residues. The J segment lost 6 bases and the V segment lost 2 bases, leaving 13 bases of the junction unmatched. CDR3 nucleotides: TGCGCCAGCAGCCAACAATCGACCGGGACAGGGGGTTTGGATACGCAGTATTTT. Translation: CASSQQSTGTGGLDTQYF.